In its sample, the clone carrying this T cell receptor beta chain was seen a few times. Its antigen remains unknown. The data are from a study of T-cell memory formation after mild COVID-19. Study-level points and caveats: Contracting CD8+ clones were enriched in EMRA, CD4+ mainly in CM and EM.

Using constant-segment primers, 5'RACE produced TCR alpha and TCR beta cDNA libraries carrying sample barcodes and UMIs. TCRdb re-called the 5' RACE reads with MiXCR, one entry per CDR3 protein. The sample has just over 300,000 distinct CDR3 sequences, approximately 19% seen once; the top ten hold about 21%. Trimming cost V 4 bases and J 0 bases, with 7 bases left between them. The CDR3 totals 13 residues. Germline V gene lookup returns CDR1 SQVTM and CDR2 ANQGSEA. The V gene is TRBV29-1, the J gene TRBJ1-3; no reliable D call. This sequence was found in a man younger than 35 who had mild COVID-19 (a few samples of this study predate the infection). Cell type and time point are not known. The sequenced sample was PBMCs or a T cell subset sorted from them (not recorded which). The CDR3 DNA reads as TGCAGCGTTGCACAGAGCTCTGGAAACACCATATATTTT. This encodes CSVAQSSGNTIYF.